This is a list of T cell receptor beta chains from one sample in a study of T cell changes during pregnancy in multiple sclerosis. Sequencing used immunoSEQ multiplex PCR; TCRdb keeps in-frame clones, though not all of them. The sample contains 20,000 to 25,000 clones, approximately 86% of which appear only once. Here the sequenced sample was CD4+ T cells from peripheral blood mononuclear cells, taken in the first trimester of pregnancy. Every receptor here comes from a female donor in good health, enrolled as a control in a pregnancy study. Both conserved end residues are part of each CDR3. The order of the fields is V gene, CDR3 length, clone size, CDR3 protein. Not every row has a clone size; where given, it reads once, few, many or a size class.

>TRBV29-1|14|NA
CSVEVPPGGYGYTF
>TRBV10-3|15|NA
CATTPGTESSYEQYF
>TRBV4-3|19|NA
CASSQGAVTSGGTPETQYF
>TRBV5-3|15|NA
CARSYGGGSYNEQFF
>TRBV5-1|18|NA
CASSFLGLAGVGTGELFF
>TRBV7-8|15|NA
CASSLWDSRTHGYTF
>TRBV30|15|NA
CAWSAGQGANEKLFF
>TRBV2|17|NA
CASSEGTGERRNQPQHF
>TRBV7-9|15|NA
CASSHRGQGERGYTF
>TRBV7-9|12|NA
CASSYSGGSGVF
>TRBV4-1|17|NA
CASSQGVAFSSYNEQFF
>TRBV11-1|13|NA
CASSPNRHNEQFF
>TRBV28|15|once
CASSRGDRDKPPLHF